This section outlines one T cell receptor (beta chain) sequence together with its context. In the PCR, 60 Vbeta and 13 Jbeta primers were used. The repertoire was sequenced with immunoSEQ multiplex PCR; TCRdb's copy has only in-frame clones and lacks some. The sample has around 170,000 clones, 70% to 85% seen once. Germline V lookup: CDR1 SGHNT, CDR2 YYREEE (reference sequence). The germline V and J ends were trimmed by 0 bases and 0 bases, with 10 bases remaining between them. This CDR3 spans 16 amino acids. This sample was included in a study of cytomegalovirus exposure and HLA in healthy donors. What was sequenced was PBMCs. The V and J genes are TRBV5-4 and TRBJ1-3, with D unresolved. This receptor was identified in a woman in her forties in good health and CMV-seronegative. The CDR3 bases are TGTGCCAGCAGCTTGGGACCAGCGATCTCTGGAAACACCATATATTTT. This sequence encodes CASSLGPAISGNTIYF.